This T cell receptor beta chain was captured by sequencing in a study of blood T cell repertoires in COVID-19. On the study more broadly: PBMCs, B-cell-depleted T cells, or T cells provided the cDNA or gDNA that made up the material.

This CDR3 is built from 12 residues. CDR1 and CDR2 (germline): SQVTM, ANQGSEA. The assay was immunoSEQ multiplex PCR, and TCRdb's table has in-frame clones only and misses some. The sample includes about 120,000 clones, 85% of them seen just once. The source is a woman of 80 years or more with acute or convalescent COVID-19. The chain has TRBV29-1 and TRBJ1-2; D not resolved. The sequenced material came from peripheral blood. CDR3 sequence: CTAGSLNYGYTF. In DNA form, the CDR3 reads TGCACAGCGGGCAGCCTTAACTATGGCTACACCTTC.